This TCR beta chain was captured by sequencing in a study of blood T cell repertoires in COVID-19. Study-level information: The United States, Italy and Spain provided the acute and convalescent COVID-19 samples.

The CDR3 runs 15 residues. In germline, CDR1 is WSHSY, CDR2 SAAADI. V was shortened by 4 bases and J by 5 bases, with 12 bases between the two germline ends. The authors' processing: Scientists estimated how many nucleated cells there were by amplifying reference gene primers. The repertoire was sequenced with immunoSEQ multiplex PCR; TCRdb's copy has only in-frame clones and lacks some. V and J calls and clone size follow that table, whereas D and trimming were derived from the DNA. Here the sample spans over 120,000 clones, around 90% being singletons. Sequenced: peripheral blood. The J gene is TRBJ1-6, the V gene TRBV10-2; D is uncertain. The sequence was collected from a man aged 65 to 85 with acute or convalescent COVID-19. CDR3 loop: CASSASTVDNSPLHF. In DNA form, the CDR3 reads TGCGCCAGCAGTGCATCCACAGTGGATAATTCACCCCTCCACTTT.